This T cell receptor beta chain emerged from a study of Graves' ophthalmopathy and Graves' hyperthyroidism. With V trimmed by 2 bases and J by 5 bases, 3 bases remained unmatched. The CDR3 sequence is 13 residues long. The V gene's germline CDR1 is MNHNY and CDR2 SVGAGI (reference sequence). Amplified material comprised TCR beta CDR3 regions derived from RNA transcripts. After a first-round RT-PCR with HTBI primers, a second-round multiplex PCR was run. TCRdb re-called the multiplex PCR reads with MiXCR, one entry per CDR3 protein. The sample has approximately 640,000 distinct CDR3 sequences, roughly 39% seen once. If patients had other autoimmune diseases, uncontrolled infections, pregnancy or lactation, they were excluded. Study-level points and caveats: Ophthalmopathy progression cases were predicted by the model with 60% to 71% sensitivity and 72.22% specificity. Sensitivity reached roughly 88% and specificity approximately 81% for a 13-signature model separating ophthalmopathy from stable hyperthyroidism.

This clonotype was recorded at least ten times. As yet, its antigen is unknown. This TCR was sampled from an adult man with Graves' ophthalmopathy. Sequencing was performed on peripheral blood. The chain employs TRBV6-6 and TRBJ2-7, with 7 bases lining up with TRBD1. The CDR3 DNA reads TGTGCCAGCAGTTACGAGGGGGCAGACGAGCAGTACTTC. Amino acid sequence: CASSYEGADEQYF.